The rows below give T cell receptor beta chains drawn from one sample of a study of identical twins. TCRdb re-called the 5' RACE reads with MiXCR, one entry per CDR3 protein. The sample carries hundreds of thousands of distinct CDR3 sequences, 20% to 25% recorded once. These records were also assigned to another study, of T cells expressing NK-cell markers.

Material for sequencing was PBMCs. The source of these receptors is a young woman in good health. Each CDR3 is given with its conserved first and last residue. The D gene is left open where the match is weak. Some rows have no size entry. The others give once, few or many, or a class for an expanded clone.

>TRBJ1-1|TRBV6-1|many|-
CASWEGLMAEAFF
TGTGCCAGCTGGGAGGGACTAATGGCTGAAGCTTTCTTT
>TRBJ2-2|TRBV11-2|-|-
CASSLDRIVGELFF
TGTGCCAGCAGCTTAGATCGTATCGTCGGGGAGCTGTTTTTT
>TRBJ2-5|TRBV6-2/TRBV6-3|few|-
CASSYNPETQYF
TGTGCCAGCAGTTACAACCCAGAGACCCAGTACTTC
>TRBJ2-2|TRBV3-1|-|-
CASSLPVRGHPNTGELFF
TGTGCCAGCAGCCTACCCGTTCGGGGACACCCGAACACCGGGGAGCTGTTTTTT
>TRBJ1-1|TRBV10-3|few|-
CAISRPAGGLSTEAFF
TGTGCCATCAGTCGACCCGCCGGGGGCCTAAGCACTGAAGCTTTCTTT
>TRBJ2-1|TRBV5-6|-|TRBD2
CASRSGLAGGGGEQFF
TGTGCCAGCAGATCGGGACTAGCGGGAGGGGGGGGTGAGCAGTTCTTC
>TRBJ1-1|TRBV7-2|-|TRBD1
CASGGQRNTEAFF
TGTGCCAGCGGGGGACAGAGAAACACTGAAGCTTTCTTT
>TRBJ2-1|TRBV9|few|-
CASSPGLTDNEQFF
TGTGCCAGCAGTCCGGGACTCACTGACAATGAGCAGTTCTTC
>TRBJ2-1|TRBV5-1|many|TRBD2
CASSRQLAGGLNEQFF
TGCGCCAGCAGCAGGCAACTAGCGGGAGGGCTCAATGAGCAGTTCTTC
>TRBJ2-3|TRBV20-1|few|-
CSAKFQGYTDTQYF
TGCAGTGCTAAGTTTCAGGGGTACACAGATACGCAGTATTTT
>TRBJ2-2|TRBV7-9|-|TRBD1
CASSKTGLNTGELFF
TGTGCCAGCAGCAAGACAGGGCTTAACACCGGGGAGCTGTTTTTT
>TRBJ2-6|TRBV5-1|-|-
CASSHQANRVSGANVLTF
TGCGCCAGCAGCCACCAGGCGAACAGGGTCTCTGGGGCCAACGTCCTGACTTTC
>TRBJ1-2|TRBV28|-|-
CASSPFRGGGYTF
TGTGCCAGCAGTCCCTTCAGAGGTGGAGGCTACACCTTC
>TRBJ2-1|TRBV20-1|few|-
CSAIGHSGVTYNEQFF
TGCAGTGCAATTGGCCATAGCGGCGTAACCTACAATGAGCAGTTCTTC
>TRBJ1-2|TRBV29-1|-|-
CSAASSNYGYTF
TGCAGCGCTGCTAGCTCTAACTATGGCTACACCTTC
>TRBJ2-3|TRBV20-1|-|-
CSHLGGGSDTQYF
TGCAGCCATCTAGGGGGGGGGTCAGATACGCAGTATTTT
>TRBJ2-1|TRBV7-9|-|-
CASSQTGTSDTKQFF
TGTGCCAGCAGCCAAACCGGGACCAGCGACACCAAGCAGTTCTTC
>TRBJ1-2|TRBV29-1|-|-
CSVGDQGGYTF
TGCAGCGTTGGGGACCAGGGTGGCTACACCTTC
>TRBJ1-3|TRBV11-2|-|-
CASSDTRAGGNTIYF
TGTGCCAGCAGCGACACCCGCGCGGGTGGAAACACCATATATTTT
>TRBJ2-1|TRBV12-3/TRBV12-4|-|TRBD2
CACSVRGLAGGPPYNEQFF
TGTGCCTGCAGTGTTAGAGGACTAGCGGGGGGGCCCCCCTACAATGAGCAGTTCTTC
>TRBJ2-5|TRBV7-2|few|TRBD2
CASSYGTSGMGDF
TGTGCCAGCAGCTACGGGACTAGCGGGATGGGGGACTTC
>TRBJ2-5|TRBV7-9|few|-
CASSQTARAWETQYF
TGTGCCAGCAGCCAAACTGCGCGGGCGTGGGAGACCCAGTACTTC
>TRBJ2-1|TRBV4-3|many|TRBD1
CASSQDHRGDEQFF
TGCGCCAGCAGCCAGGATCACAGGGGTGATGAGCAGTTCTTC
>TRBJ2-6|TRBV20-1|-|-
CSARRGANVLTF
TGCAGTGCTAGAAGGGGGGCCAACGTCCTGACTTTC
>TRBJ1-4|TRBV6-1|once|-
CASSPRGGEKLFF
TGTGCCAGCAGCCCCCGCGGGGGTGAAAAACTGTTTTTT
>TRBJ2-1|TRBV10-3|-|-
CAISESKVPGNNEQFF
TGTGCCATCAGTGAGTCGAAGGTACCAGGCAACAATGAGCAGTTCTTC
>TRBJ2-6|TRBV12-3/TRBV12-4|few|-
CASSLIQSGANVLTF
TGTGCCAGCAGCCTTATCCAGTCTGGGGCCAACGTCCTGACTTTC
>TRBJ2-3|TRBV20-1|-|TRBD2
CSARVGGRDTQYF
TGCAGTGCTAGAGTGGGGGGGAGGGATACGCAGTATTTT
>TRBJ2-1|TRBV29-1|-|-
CSVGRDNYNEQFF
TGCAGCGTTGGCAGGGATAACTACAATGAGCAGTTCTTC
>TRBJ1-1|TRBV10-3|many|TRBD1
CAISPDRGTEAFF
TGTGCCATCAGCCCCGACAGGGGAACTGAAGCTTTCTTT
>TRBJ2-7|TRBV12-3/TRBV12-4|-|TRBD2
CASRTSESSYEQYF
TGTGCCAGCAGGACTAGCGAAAGCTCCTACGAGCAGTACTTC
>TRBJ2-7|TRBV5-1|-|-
CASSFQADEQYF
TGCGCCAGCAGCTTTCAGGCTGACGAGCAGTACTTC